What follows are 17 T cell receptor beta chains derived from one specimen sequenced in a study of T cells expressing NK-cell markers. One entry per CDR3 protein, without DNA, is what TCRdb gives after re-calling the 5' RACE reads. The listing contains approximately 170,000 distinct CDR3 sequences. The sequencing input was blood T cells: a sorted CD56 or NKG2C T cell subset, CD4+ or CD8+ T cells, or bulk PBMC T cells (not recorded which). The source of these receptors is a man aged 18 to 69 in good health.

The chain is built from TRBV7-9 and TRBJ2-2; TCRdb calls TRBD1, which cannot be checked without DNA. CDR1 and CDR2 (germline): SEHNR, FQNEAQ (reference sequence). This CDR3 contains 16 residues. The CDR3 is CASSIGQGANTGELFF.

The chain employs TRBV6-5 and TRBJ2-1. CDR1 and CDR2 from the germline V gene are MNHEY and SVGAGI. The CDR3 has 15 amino acids. CDR3 region: CASSYSPSSYNEQFF.

The J gene is TRBJ1-1, the V gene TRBV3-1. The CDR3 extends over 13 amino acids. The V gene's germline CDR1 is LGHDT and CDR2 YNNKEL (reference sequence). The chain's CDR3 is CASSQDTNTEAFF.

CDR3 region: CSARVLGRDTEAFF. The rearrangement uses TRBV20-1 and TRBJ1-1; the D gene TCRdb calls, TRBD1, cannot be checked with no DNA. CDR3 length equals 14 residues. CDR1 DFQATT and CDR2 SNEGSKA come from the germline V gene (reference sequence).

The chain joins TRBV3-1 to TRBJ2-5; TCRdb indicates TRBD1, and absent DNA this call remains unverified. Germline assignment: CDR1 LGHDT and CDR2 YNNKEL (reference sequence). The CDR3 runs 11 residues. The CDR3 sequence is CANPAWETQYF.

The chain carries TRBV12-3 or TRBV12-4 and TRBJ2-3; TCRdb's D call, TRBD1, is unchecked because there is no DNA. This CDR3 is built from 18 residues. Here the CDR3 reads CASSLGLEWGQSTDTQYF.

The chain's CDR3 is CASQTSPENNEQFF. V is TRBV6-1 and J is TRBJ2-1; TCRdb calls TRBD2, which cannot be checked without DNA. The CDR3 loop spans 14 amino acids. Germline V lookup: CDR1 MNHNS, CDR2 SASEGT.

J is TRBJ1-1 and V is TRBV6-5. The germline CDR1 and CDR2 sequences are MNHEY and SVGAGI. The CDR3 runs 13 residues. The CDR3 region is CASSYGRNTEAFF.

The rearrangement joins TRBV27 to TRBJ2-7; TCRdb's D call, TRBD2, is unchecked because there is no DNA. Germline V gene data show CDR1 as MNHEY and CDR2 as SMNVEV (reference sequence). There are 15 residues in the CDR3. CDR3 protein: CASSLVGGLVNEQYF.

This chain links TRBV7-6 with TRBJ1-6; no DNA is available, so the TRBD1 call from TCRdb remains unchecked. This CDR3 is 18 amino acids long. CDR1 and CDR2 from the germline V gene are SGHVS and FNYEAQ. CDR3 sequence: CASSLGQGLSSYNSPLHF.

This rearrangement joins TRBV2 to TRBJ2-7; TCRdb's D call of TRBD1 is untestable without DNA. The CDR3 runs 15 residues. The germline V gene has CDR1 SNHLY and CDR2 FYNNEI. CDR3 residues: CASSVGESGSYEQYF.

CDR3 region: CASSEPPSPEQYF. The chain recombines TRBV10-2 with TRBJ2-7; the TCRdb call, TRBD1, lacks DNA for checking. The CDR3 covers 13 residues. In germline, CDR1 is WSHSY, CDR2 SAAADI.

The gene calls are TRBV5-6 and TRBJ1-2; the TCRdb call, TRBD1, lacks DNA for checking. The CDR3 sequence is 15 residues long. Germline loops: CDR1 SGHDT, CDR2 YYEEEE. Here the CDR3 reads CASSLMGPLNYGYTF.

The V and J genes are TRBV28 and TRBJ2-1; the TCRdb call, TRBD1, lacks DNA for checking. The CDR3 has 16 residues. Germline CDR1 is MDHEN and CDR2 is SYDVKM. This chain's CDR3 is CASSSQGYGSYNEQFF.

The chain joins TRBV7-9 to TRBJ2-2. CDR1 is SEHNR, CDR2 FQNEAQ, per germline (reference sequence). The CDR3 is made up of 15 amino acids. The CDR3 sequence: CASSLALGFTGELFF.

The gene calls are TRBV11-2 and TRBJ2-1; TCRdb's D gene call, TRBD1, goes unchecked for lack of DNA. Germline V gives CDR1 SGHAT, CDR2 FQNNGV. CDR3 size: 19 residues. The CDR3 loop is CASSLQWQGRISTTNEQFF.

The rearrangement uses TRBV2 and TRBJ2-7; without DNA, the TCRdb call of TRBD1 cannot be checked. Germline CDR1 is SNHLY and CDR2 is FYNNEI. This CDR3 spans 13 amino acids. The chain's CDR3 is CATDSWTGYEQYF.